This TCR beta chain comes out of a study of human T cells and chemical hapten exposure. Study as a whole: While the approximately 23-week study was under way, patients received diphenylcyclopropenone on the scalp every week. General observations from the study: Versus controls, significantly more large CDR3 similarity clusters arose from expanded TCRs.

Unique molecular identifiers were linked by the library to individual cDNA molecules. TCRdb processed the RACE reads anew with MiXCR; each CDR3 protein has one entry. The sample includes roughly 250,000 distinct CDR3 sequences, about 9% of them seen just once. The table lists this clonotype with a count of one. Its antigen remains unknown. The sample's time point: pre-sensitization, week 0. Documented treatment: therapeutic diphenylcyclopropenone sensitization with weekly scalp DPC. Material: whole blood, obtained in connection with sensitization to the hapten diphenylcyclopropenone (DPC). The sequence was obtained from a woman in her thirties or forties with alopecia areata. Some clones in this sample may be carry-over from other donors' samples.

As DNA, the CDR3 is TGCGCCAGCAGCCAAAGGACAGGGGGGCAACGGCCCCAGCATTTT. Translation gives CASSQRTGGQRPQHF. This rearrangement joins TRBV4-1 to TRBJ1-5; 10 nucleotides agree with TRBD1. Germline CDR1 is MGHRA and CDR2 is YSYEKL. CDR3 length: 15 amino acids. V shed 2 bases and J 9 bases; nucleotides not matched to a gene: 7.